This TCR beta chain is drawn from a study of shared clonotypes between healthy human individuals. The naive CD8 fraction comprised CD45RO-negative cells positively selected for CCR7 and excluded terminally differentiated effector memory CD45RA+ cells. General study points: Shared clonotypes: about 4.6% naive CD4, around 3.5% naive CD8, roughly 2.4% memory CD4, approximately 0.41% memory CD8. Naive subsets usually exceeded memory subsets in estimated richness.

Sequencing used immunoSEQ multiplex PCR; TCRdb keeps in-frame clones, though not all of them. The sample includes approximately 720,000 clones, about 90% seen only once; the top ten take 24%. About this clone itself: Its antigen is currently unknown.

Sequenced input: naive CD8+ T cells sorted from blood. This receptor was obtained from a man in his thirties or forties in good health.

CDR3 in amino acids: CASSQDRFNGELFF. Here the CDR3 DNA reads TGCGCCAGCAGCCAGGACAGGTTTAACGGGGAGCTGTTTTTT. The V gene is TRBV4-3, the J gene TRBJ2-2; the match to TRBD1 covers 7 bases. Germline V lookup: CDR1 LGHNA, CDR2 YSLEER. The J segment lost 7 bases and the V segment lost 3 bases, leaving 5 bases of the junction unmatched. This CDR3 spans 14 amino acids.